Detailed here is one T cell receptor beta chain. The antigen it recognizes is unknown. Base qualities are not at hand, and no much larger clone is one base apart. This specimen belongs to a study of blood T cell repertoires in COVID-19 (dated by TCRdb to about 2020). Concerning the study at large: Samples covering the acute and convalescent phases of COVID-19 were provided by collaborators in the United States, Italy and Spain. The prospective study material was composed of cDNA or gDNA derived from T cells, B-cell-depleted T cells, or PBMCs. Deeply sampled blood TCRbeta repertoires from subjects exposed to, actively infected with, or recovered from COVID-19 were included in the dataset. The samples were drawn from two sources: the first 160 participants of the ongoing ImmuneRACE study, and 1,254 subjects contributed by 6 global collaborators. The repertoires were made available in a free public database intended to serve as a resource for research on the immune response to SARS-CoV-2. Nearly every sample came with metadata listing a de-identified subject ID, COVID-19 status, age in years and sex. HLA class I and class II types, where available, came from metadata supplied by the sample provider rather than from assay-based typing. The study at large found these results: Clinical and demographic metadata were provided uncurated, with the amount varying by source and participant.

Inclusive of the bounding cysteine and phenylalanine, the CDR3 is 12 residues long. Of all the DNA, just the CDR3 is kept, 36 bases in frame from base 1. CDR1 and CDR2 are read off the germline V gene as MRHNA and SNTAGT. Trimming at the junction amounts to 1 base on V and 10 bases on J, and the germline ends lie 7 bases apart. One collaborating source in Seattle enrolled patients while the patients were actively infected and followed the patients over time throughout the course of disease. Collaborating institutions collected whole blood in K2EDTA tubes following their own protocols. For TCRbeta analysis, collaborator samples were shipped as frozen whole blood, as isolated PBMCs, or as DNA extracted from either sample type. TCRbeta CDR3 regions were amplified from genomic DNA by means of the immunoSEQ Assay, a bias-controlled multiplex PCR. Per the original workflow: Within the assay, amplification of reference gene primers was used to estimate how many nucleated cells each sample contained. To quantify the absolute abundance of each unique TCRbeta CDR3 rearrangement, sequence reads were collapsed and filtered. For each sample, productive Simpson clonality was calculated as the square root of Simpson's diversity index across productive rearrangements. TCRdb holds this immuneACCESS table with in-frame rearrangements only. Some clones are missing; in checked studies, unresolved V genes explain under half, and the rest has no known cause. V, J and clone size are those of that table, while D and trimming were read from the DNA. A total of around 200,000 clones appear in this sample, about 84% of them only once. About 20% of the sample goes to the ten largest clones.

Source material: peripheral blood. The V and J genes are TRBV6-4 and TRBJ1-4; tentative D gene TRBD1, with 5 bases matching. This receptor was taken from a person aged 70 to 85 with COVID-19, enrolled during active disease. The bases read TGTGCCAGCAGTGACTTCGGGGGAAAACTGTTTTTT. Its translation is CASSDFGGKLFF.